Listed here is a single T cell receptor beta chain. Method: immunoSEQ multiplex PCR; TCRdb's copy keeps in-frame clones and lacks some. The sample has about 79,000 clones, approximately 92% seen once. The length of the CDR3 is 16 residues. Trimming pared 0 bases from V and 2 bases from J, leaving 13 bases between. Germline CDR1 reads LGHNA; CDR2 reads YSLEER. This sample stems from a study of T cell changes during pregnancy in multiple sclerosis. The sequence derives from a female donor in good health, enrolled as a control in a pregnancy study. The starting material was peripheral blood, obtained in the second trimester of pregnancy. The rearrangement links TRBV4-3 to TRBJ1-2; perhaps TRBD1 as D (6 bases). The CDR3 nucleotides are TGCGCCAGCAGCCAAGATCGACAGGTCCTCAACTATGGCTACACCTTC. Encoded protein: CASSQDRQVLNYGYTF.